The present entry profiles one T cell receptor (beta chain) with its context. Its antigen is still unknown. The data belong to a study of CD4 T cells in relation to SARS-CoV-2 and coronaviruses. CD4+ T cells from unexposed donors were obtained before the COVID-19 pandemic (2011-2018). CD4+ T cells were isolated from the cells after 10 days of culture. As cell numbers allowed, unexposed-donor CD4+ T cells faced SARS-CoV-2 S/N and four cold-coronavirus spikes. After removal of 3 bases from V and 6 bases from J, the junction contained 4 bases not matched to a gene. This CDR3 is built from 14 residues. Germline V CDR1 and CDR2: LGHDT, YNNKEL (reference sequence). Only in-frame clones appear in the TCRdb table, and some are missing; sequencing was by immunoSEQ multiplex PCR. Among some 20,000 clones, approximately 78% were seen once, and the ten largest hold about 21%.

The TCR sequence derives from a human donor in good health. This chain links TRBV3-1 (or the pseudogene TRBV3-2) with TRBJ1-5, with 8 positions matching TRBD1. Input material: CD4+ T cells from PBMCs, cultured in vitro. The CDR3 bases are TGTGCCAGCAGCCAGACAGGGGCGGGTCAGCCCCAGCATTTT. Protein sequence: CASSQTGAGQPQHF.